Listed below are T cell receptor beta chains from one sample, sequenced in a study of T-cell memory formation after mild COVID-19. TCRdb analysed the 5' RACE reads with MiXCR anew, one entry per CDR3 protein. The sample gives approximately 300,000 distinct CDR3 sequences, 15% of which show up once; around 24% is in the top ten. Sequenced input: PBMCs or a T cell subset sorted from them (not recorded which). The receptors stem from a young man who had mild COVID-19 (a few samples of this study predate the infection). Cell type and time point are not known. Each CDR3 is given with its conserved first and last residue. D genes are given only for firm matches. The size of a clone is reported for some rows only, either as once, few or many, or as a class for expanded clones.

many,-,TRBJ2-3,12,TRBV29-1,TGCAGCGCGACCCTGGGCACAGATACGCAGTATTTT,CSATLGTDTQYF
-,-,TRBJ1-6,15,TRBV27,TGTGCCAGCAGTTTACTCTCTGGGCAGGGAGGGCCCCTCCACTTT,CASSLLSGQGGPLHF
-,TRBD2,TRBJ2-4,18,TRBV10-3,TGTGCCATCAGTGATCGCAAGACTAGCCAACGAGCCAAAAACATTCAGTACTTC,CAISDRKTSQRAKNIQYF
-,-,TRBJ2-5,15,TRBV9,TGTGCCAGCAGCCAGACTGGATCCGGGCAAGAGACCCAGTACTTC,CASSQTGSGQETQYF
-,TRBD1,TRBJ2-7,15,TRBV13,TGTGCCAGCAGCCACAACAGGGGACCGGGCTACGAGCAGTACTTC,CASSHNRGPGYEQYF
few,-,TRBJ2-5,14,TRBV2,TGTGCCAGCAGCACCGGGACCTCAGGAGAGACCCAGTACTTC,CASSTGTSGETQYF
few,TRBD2,TRBJ2-7,14,TRBV10-3,TGTGCCATCAGGCCTAGCGGGAGCTCCTACGAGCAGTACTTC,CAIRPSGSSYEQYF
many,-,TRBJ1-1,15,TRBV12-3/TRBV12-4,TGTGCCAGCAGTATGGAACCACTCAGGAGCACTGAAGCTTTCTTT,CASSMEPLRSTEAFF
-,TRBD1,TRBJ2-2,16,TRBV5-6,TGTGCCAGCAGCCGGACAGGCCAGGCTAACACCGGGGAGCTGTTTTTT,CASSRTGQANTGELFF
-,-,TRBJ1-5,14,TRBV6-5,TGTGCCAGCAGTTACTCTAGAGGTTATCAGCCCCAGCATTTT,CASSYSRGYQPQHF
-,-,TRBJ2-3,16,TRBV6-5,TGTGCCAGCAGTTACTCCACCAGGGTCCACACAGATACGCAGTATTTT,CASSYSTRVHTDTQYF
-,-,TRBJ2-5,14,TRBV27,TGTGCCAGCGGACTTATGGTCGGCGGGGAGACCCAGTACTTC,CASGLMVGGETQYF
-,-,TRBJ2-5,12,TRBV14,TGTGCCAGCAGCCCCGGGATCGAGACCCAGTACTTC,CASSPGIETQYF
-,-,TRBJ1-2,12,TRBV18,TGTGCCAGCTCACCTGGGGAGCATGGCTACACCTTC,CASSPGEHGYTF
few,TRBD1,TRBJ2-3,14,TRBV5-1,TGCGCCAGCGCCCCAGGGGGAGTTCTAGATACGCAGTATTTT,CASAPGGVLDTQYF
-,TRBD1,TRBJ2-1,16,TRBV7-9,TGTGCCAGCAGCAACTCAGGACAGGGCCTCTACAATGAGCAGTTCTTC,CASSNSGQGLYNEQFF
-,TRBD2,TRBJ2-5,15,TRBV5-1,TGCGCCAGCAGCCCGGAACTAGCGGGCCAAGAGACCCAGTACTTC,CASSPELAGQETQYF
-,TRBD2,TRBJ2-3,15,TRBV6-5,TGTGCCAGCAAAATTTATAGCGGGGGGATAGATACGCAGTATTTT,CASKIYSGGIDTQYF